The subject of this entry is one TCR beta chain. Germline V lookup: CDR1 SNHLY, CDR2 FYNNEI. After removal of 0 bases from V and 3 bases from J, the junction contained 2 bases not matched to a gene. This CDR3 comprises 14 residues. This sample was taken from a study of blood T cell repertoires in COVID-19. Overall study context: Both acute and convalescent COVID-19 samples were obtained from the United States, Italy and Spain. The analysed material was cDNA or gDNA that came from T cells, B-cell-depleted T cells, or PBMCs.

Methods used by the authors: Reference gene primer amplification in the assay estimated nucleated cell counts. The assay was immunoSEQ multiplex PCR, and TCRdb's table has in-frame clones only and misses some. V and J calls and clone size are those listed in that table; D and trimming were worked out from the DNA. The table lists about 110,000 clones, 71% of them singletons. The sequencing sample was made of peripheral blood. The chain has TRBV2 and TRBJ2-7; 7 nucleotides align to TRBD1. The TCR sequence derives from a woman aged 40-49 years with acute or convalescent COVID-19. The CDR3 region has the DNA TGTGCCAGCAGTGAAGCCTACAGGGGCTACGAGCAGTACTTC. Its protein is CASSEAYRGYEQYF.